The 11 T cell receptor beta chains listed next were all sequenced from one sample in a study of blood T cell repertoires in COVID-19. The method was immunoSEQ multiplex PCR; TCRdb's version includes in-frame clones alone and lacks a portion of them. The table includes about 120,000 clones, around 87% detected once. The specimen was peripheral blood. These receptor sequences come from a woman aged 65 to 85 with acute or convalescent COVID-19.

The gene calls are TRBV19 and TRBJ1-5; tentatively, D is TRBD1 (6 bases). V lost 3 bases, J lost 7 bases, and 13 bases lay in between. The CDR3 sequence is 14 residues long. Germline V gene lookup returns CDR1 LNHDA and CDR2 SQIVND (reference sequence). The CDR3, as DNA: TGTGCCAGTAGTATTGGCGGGGGCGGACAGCCCCAGCATTTT. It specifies CASSIGGGGQPQHF.

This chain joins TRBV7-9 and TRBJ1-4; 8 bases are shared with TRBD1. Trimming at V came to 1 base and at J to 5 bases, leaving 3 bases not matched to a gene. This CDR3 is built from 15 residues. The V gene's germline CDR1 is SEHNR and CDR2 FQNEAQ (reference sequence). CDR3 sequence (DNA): TGTGCCAGCAGCTTAGGGACAGGGCCCAATGAAAAACTGTTTTTT. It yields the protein CASSLGTGPNEKLFF.

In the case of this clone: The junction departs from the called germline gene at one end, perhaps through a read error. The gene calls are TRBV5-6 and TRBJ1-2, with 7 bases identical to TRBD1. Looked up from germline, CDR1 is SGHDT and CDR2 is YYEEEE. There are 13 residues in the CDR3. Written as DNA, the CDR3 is TGTGCCAGCAGTTTGGGACAGAACTATGGCTACACCTTC. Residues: CASSLGQNYGYTF.

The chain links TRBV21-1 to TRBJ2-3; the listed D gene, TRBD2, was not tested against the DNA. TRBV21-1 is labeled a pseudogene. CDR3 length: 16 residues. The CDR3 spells CARGTLAGPNTDTQYF. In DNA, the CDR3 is TGTGCCAGAGGGACTCTGGCAGGACCTAACACAGATACGCAGTATTTT.

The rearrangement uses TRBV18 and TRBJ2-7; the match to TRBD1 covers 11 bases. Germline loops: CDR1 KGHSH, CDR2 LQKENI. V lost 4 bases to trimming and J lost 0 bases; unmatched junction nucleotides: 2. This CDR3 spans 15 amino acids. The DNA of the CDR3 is TGTGCCAGCTCACTGGACAGGGGGCTCTCCTACGAGCAGTACTTC. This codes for CASSLDRGLSYEQYF.

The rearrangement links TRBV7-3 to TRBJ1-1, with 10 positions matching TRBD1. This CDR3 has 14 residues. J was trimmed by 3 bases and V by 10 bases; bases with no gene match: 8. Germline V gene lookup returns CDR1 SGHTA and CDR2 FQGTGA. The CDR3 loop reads CATKPGQGYTEAFF. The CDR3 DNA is TGTGCCACCAAACCGGGACAGGGGTACACTGAAGCTTTCTTT.

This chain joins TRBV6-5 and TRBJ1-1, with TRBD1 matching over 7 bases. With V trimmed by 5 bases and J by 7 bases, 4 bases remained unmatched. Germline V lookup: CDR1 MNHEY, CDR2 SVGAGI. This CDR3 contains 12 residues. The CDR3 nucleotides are TGTGCCAGCAGTACGAACAGGGGTGAAGCTTTCTTT. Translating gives CASSTNRGEAFF.

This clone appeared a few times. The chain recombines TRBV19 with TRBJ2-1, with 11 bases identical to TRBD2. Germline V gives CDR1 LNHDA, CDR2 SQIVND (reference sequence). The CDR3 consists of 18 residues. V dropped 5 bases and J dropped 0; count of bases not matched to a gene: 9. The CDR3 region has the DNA TGTGCCAGTAGTCAACTAGCGGGGGCTCCCCGCTCCTACAATGAGCAGTTCTTC. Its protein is CASSQLAGAPRSYNEQFF.

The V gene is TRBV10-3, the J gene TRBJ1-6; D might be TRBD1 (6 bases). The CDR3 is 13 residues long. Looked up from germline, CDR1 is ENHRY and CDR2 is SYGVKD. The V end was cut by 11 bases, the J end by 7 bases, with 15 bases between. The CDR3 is CALGEQGNSPLHF. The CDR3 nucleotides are TGTGCCTTAGGGGAACAGGGAAATTCACCCCTCCACTTT.

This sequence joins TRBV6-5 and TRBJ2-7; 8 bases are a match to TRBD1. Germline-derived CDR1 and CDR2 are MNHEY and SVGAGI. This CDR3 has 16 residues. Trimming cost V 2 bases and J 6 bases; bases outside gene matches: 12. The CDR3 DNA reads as TGTGCCAGCAGTTACGGGGGGACAGGAGGAGGCTTCGAGCAGTACTTC. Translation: CASSYGGTGGGFEQYF.

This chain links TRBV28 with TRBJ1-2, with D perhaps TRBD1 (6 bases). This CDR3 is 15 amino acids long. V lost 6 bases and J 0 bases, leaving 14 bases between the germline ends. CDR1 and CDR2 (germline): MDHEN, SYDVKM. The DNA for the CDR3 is TGTGCCAGCAGAAGGGGTCAGGGGACTAACTATGGCTACACCTTC. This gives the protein CASRRGQGTNYGYTF.